This entry is about one T cell receptor beta chain. Its binding antigen is unknown. No much larger clonotype is one base removed from it; base qualities were not supplied. The CDR3 regions of human TCRbeta chains were subjected to immunosequencing. In the authors' own workflow: TCRs in the repertoires were matched against a reference library of SARS-CoV-2-specific TCRs that had been generated with the MIRA antigen-specificity platform. Breadth was defined as the fraction of unique TCRs that were SARS-CoV-2-associated. Depth was defined as the fraction of total T cells that were SARS-CoV-2-associated. Each spike-specific TCR was assigned to its reactive spike region and to a CD4 or CD8 class using the MIRA data. Log10-transformed breadth and depth values were compared by one-way ANOVA with Sidak's multiple comparisons tests. Held by TCRdb, this immuneACCESS table contains in-frame sequences only and omits some clones. Under half of the omission traces to an unresolved V gene where checked; the cause of the rest is unknown. The V and J calls and clone size are taken from that table; D and trimming were inferred from the DNA. The sample includes about 120,000 clones, with 75% to 90% observed a single time. Of the sample, under 3.5% falls within the top ten clones.

These data come from a study of T cell responses to AZD1222 COVID-19 vaccine (dated by TCRdb to the early 2020s). Regarding the research as a whole: AZD1222 recipients whose second dose came at about 4 weeks and those whose second dose came at about 12 weeks were combined into one group, since spike-specific TCR depth and breadth did not differ between the two schedules. TCR sequencing covered some 240 trial participants: 200 to 220 given two doses of AZD1222 and around 26 given two doses of MenACWY control vaccine. Trial participants were enrolled by age into subgroups of 18-55, 56-69 and 70-plus years, and roughly 150, 30 and 60 TCR-sequenced participants, respectively, were included in these subgroups. Broader findings and caveats from the paper: Reportedly, close to half of the unique spike-specific TCRs recognized epitopes lying outside the regions that are mutated in the B.1.351 and B.1.1.7 variants. No day 14 peak-response samples were available, so repertoires were characterized only after the peak T cell response. After two AZD1222 doses, both the breadth and the depth of spike-specific TCRs were significantly higher than at day 0 and than in MenACWY recipients. The vaccine-associated CD4 TCRs covered the entire spike protein, and the dominant responses fell in regions 160-218 and 743-854. Conclusions about previously exposed vaccinees were limited because only six or seven AZD1222 recipients were SARS-CoV-2 seropositive at baseline. The 56-69-year group was small, and its depth increase did not reach significance, likely because of low power. Participants were mostly white British, with more females than males. The authors suggested clonal diversity may have been underestimated.

The time point label for this specimen denotes: baseline before first vaccination. Vaccinee samples were obtained from the UK trials COV001 and COV002, which included a single-blind randomized controlled phase 2/3 trial of AZD1222 (ChAdOx1 nCoV-19) in healthy adults. For TCRbeta chain sequencing, PBMC samples were collected from trial participants at day 0 and at day 28 after the second dose. The TCR sequence derives from an adult in good health. The sequences come from peripheral blood, collected on day 0 of AZD1222 vaccination.

The nucleotides read TGTGCCAGCAGGAGTCCGGCGGGGGGCGGTTCACCCCTCCACTTT. It translates as CASRSPAGGGSPLHF. Recombination linked TRBV28 to TRBJ1-6; TRBD1 is perhaps the D gene, given 6 matching bases. CDR1 MDHEN and CDR2 SYDVKM were looked up in the germline V gene. The CDR3 runs 15 residues from the cysteine to the phenylalanine. Only the CDR3 DNA stays, 45 bases, in frame from base 1. At the junction V is shortened by 6 bases and J by 9 bases, with 18 bases in between.